Below, 29 T cell receptor beta chains from the same sample are listed, as sequenced in a study of spatial heterogeneity in lung cancer. TCRdb re-derived calls from the 5' RACE reads in MiXCR, one entry per CDR3 protein. The sample gives 30,000 to 45,000 distinct CDR3 sequences, under 8% of which show up once; 29% is in the top ten. The sample's time point: sample taken at primary tumor resection. The sequencing here drew on PBMCs, taken at surgery. These receptors all stem from a female donor with early-stage non-small cell lung cancer.

The rearrangement links TRBV27 to TRBJ2-2; the D is unclear. CDR3 length: 13 residues. V was trimmed by 0 bases and J by 6 bases, leaving 5 bases between them. The germline V gene encodes CDR1 MNHEY and CDR2 SMNVEV (reference sequence). The CDR3 loop is CASSLSGSGELFF. DNA of the CDR3: TGTGCCAGCAGTTTATCTGGGTCCGGGGAGCTGTTTTTT.

The chain is built from TRBV6-1 and TRBJ1-2, with a tentative D call TRBD1 (5 bases). The CDR3 has 15 residues. Germline CDR1 and CDR2: MNHNS and SASEGT. Trimming took 3 bases from V and 8 from J, leaving 19 bases between them. The CDR3 nucleotides are TGTGCCAGCAGTGATTTCCCCGGGACTGTCGGCGGCTACACCTTC. Translated, it gives CASSDFPGTVGGYTF.

This clonotype was counted a few times. V is TRBV9 and J is TRBJ1-4; weak D call: TRBD1 (5 bases). Trimming removed 0 bases at V and 8 bases at J, with 14 bases between. Germline CDR1 and CDR2: SGDLS and YYNGEE. This CDR3 is 15 amino acids long. The CDR3 protein is CASSVGGASYEKLFF. The DNA of the CDR3 is TGTGCCAGCAGCGTAGGAGGGGCGAGTTACGAAAAACTGTTTTTT.

The chain recombines TRBV27 with TRBJ2-7, with 7 nucleotides matching TRBD1. V gave up 6 bases and J gave up 3 bases; unmatched junction bases: 8. In germline, CDR1 is MNHEY, CDR2 SMNVEV (reference sequence). The CDR3 is made up of 14 amino acids. The CDR3 loop reads CASSRQGVGYEQYF. As DNA, the CDR3 is TGTGCCAGCAGCAGACAGGGAGTGGGCTACGAGCAGTACTTC.

This clonotype showed up just a few times. The V call is TRBV20-1, the J call TRBJ2-5; no clear D. The V gene's germline CDR1 is DFQATT and CDR2 SNEGSKA (reference sequence). Trimming shortened V by 0 bases and J by 5 bases, and 7 bases separated the two germline ends. CDR3 length equals 12 residues. CDR3 region: CSARDSLETQYF. As DNA, the CDR3 is TGCAGTGCTAGAGATAGTTTGGAGACCCAGTACTTC.

This clonotype has a count of ten or more. CDR3 loop: CASSLRTGNEKLFF. CDR3 in DNA: TGTGCCAGCAGCCTGCGGACGGGTAATGAAAAACTGTTTTTT. The V gene is TRBV5-5, the J gene TRBJ1-4; the D is unclear. V gave up 4 bases and J gave up 4 bases, with 11 bases separating them. The germline CDR1 and CDR2 sequences are SGHKS and YYEKEE (reference sequence). The CDR3 is 14 amino acids.

This clonotype has more than one count but fewer than ten. The chain is built from TRBV15 and TRBJ1-6, with D unresolved. Germline V gives CDR1 LNHNV, CDR2 YYDKDF (reference sequence). Trimming shortened V by 9 bases and J by 7 bases, and 13 bases separated the two germline ends. This CDR3 is 13 amino acids long. The CDR3 protein is CATCVGMNSPLHF. CDR3 nucleotides: TGTGCCACTTGCGTGGGAATGAATTCACCCCTCCACTTT.

The chain uses TRBV15 and TRBJ2-1; no definite D call. The germline V gene encodes CDR1 LNHNV and CDR2 YYDKDF (reference sequence). V was clipped by 0 bases and J by 7 bases, with 7 bases between them. The CDR3 is made up of 13 amino acids. The chain's CDR3 is CATSRDEENEQFF. CDR3 sequence (DNA): TGTGCCACCAGCAGAGATGAGGAGAATGAGCAGTTCTTC.

In its sample, this clonotype was seen many times. V gene TRBV14 combines with J gene TRBJ2-6; TRBD1 matches 7 bases. Germline-derived CDR1 and CDR2 are SGHDN and FVKESK. J lost 4 bases, V lost 1 base, and 4 bases had no gene match. This CDR3 has 16 amino acids. Here the CDR3 reads CASSQVRGRGANVLTF. DNA for the CDR3: TGTGCCAGCAGCCAAGTAAGGGGGCGAGGGGCCAACGTCCTGACTTTC.

This sequence joins TRBV7-8 and TRBJ2-5; the D call may be TRBD1 or TRBD2 (5 bases each). The V end lost 5 bases, the J end lost 9 bases, and 22 bases lay between the germline ends. Germline V gives CDR1 SGHVS, CDR2 FQNEAQ. This CDR3 region has 15 residues. CDR3 amino acids: CASSPGGGTTRAQYF. The CDR3, as DNA: TGTGCCAGCAGCCCCGGTGGGGGTACTACCAGGGCCCAGTACTTC.

Details on this clonotype: One base away lies a much larger clone, so this may be a sequencing read error. The chain recombines TRBV9 with TRBJ2-3; the D call may be TRBD1 or TRBD2 (6 bases each). CDR3 length equals 17 residues. V lost 4 bases to trimming and J lost 4 bases, with 22 bases between them. Germline CDR1 is SGDLS and CDR2 is YYNGEE. The CDR3 sequence: CASSRAGEARLADTQYF. The CDR3, as DNA: TGTGCCAGCAGCCGCGCAGGGGAGGCAAGGTTAGCAGATACGCAGTATTTT.

In this sample, this clonotype turned up many times. The V gene is TRBV19, the J gene TRBJ2-2; the D call may be TRBD1 or TRBD2 (5 bases each). Trimming pared 2 bases from V and 1 base from J, leaving 8 bases between. The CDR3 has 15 amino acids. Per germline, CDR1 LNHDA and CDR2 SQIVND (reference sequence). The CDR3 is CASSIWDQNTGELFF. In DNA form, the CDR3 reads TGTGCCAGTAGTATATGGGACCAGAACACCGGGGAGCTGTTTTTT.

This clonotype was recorded at least ten times. The chain couples TRBV5-1 to TRBJ2-1; D tentatively reads TRBD1 or TRBD2 (6 bases each). This CDR3 comprises 16 residues. The V end was cut by 4 bases, the J end by 7 bases, with 21 bases between. The V gene's germline CDR1 is SGHRS and CDR2 YFSETQ. The CDR3 reads CASSPGWGATTNEQFF. CDR3 DNA: TGCGCCAGCAGCCCCGGGTGGGGGGCTACGACGAATGAGCAGTTCTTC. Drawing the rest from reference TRBV5-1 and TRBJ2-1, the complete variable domain is KAGVTQTPRYLIKTRGQQVTLSCSPISGHRSVSWYQQTPGQGLQFLFEYFSETQRNKGNFPGRFSGRQFSNSRSEMNVSTLELGDSALYLCASSPGWGATTNEQFFGPGTRLTVL.

Ten or more counts support this clonotype. V and J are TRBV11-2 and TRBJ2-7; maybe TRBD2 (5 bases). Trimming removed 3 bases at V and 3 bases at J, with 12 bases between. Germline V CDR1 and CDR2: SGHAT, FQNNGV. The CDR3 runs 14 residues. For the CDR3, the DNA is TGTGCCAGCAGCTTCAACGAACGGGGCTACGAGCAGTACTTC. Encoded protein: CASSFNERGYEQYF.

This clonotype was detected many times. The chain uses TRBV6-6 and TRBJ1-1; D gene uncertain. Germline CDR1 reads MNHNY; CDR2 reads SVGAGI (reference sequence). Trimming shortened V by 5 bases and J by 1 base, and 17 bases separated the two germline ends. The CDR3 runs 16 residues. CDR3 in amino acids: CASSPTWFKGNTEAFF. The CDR3 DNA reads TGTGCCAGCAGTCCCACCTGGTTCAAGGGGAACACTGAAGCTTTCTTT.

The chain combines TRBV28 with TRBJ2-1; D unresolved. Trimming removed 10 bases from V and 6 bases from J, with 16 bases in between. The V gene's germline CDR1 is MDHEN and CDR2 SYDVKM. CDR3 length: 13 amino acids. CDR3 nucleotides: TGTGCCACTCTTGCCACCCAACTCAATGAGCAGTTCTTC. Protein sequence: CATLATQLNEQFF.

Only a few counts were recorded for this clonotype. At one end the junction does not follow the germline gene, possibly because of a read error. This rearrangement joins TRBV29-1 to TRBJ2-3; tentative D call: TRBD2 (5 bases). The CDR3 runs to 14 residues. Germline CDR1 is SQVTM and CDR2 is ANQGSEA. The CDR3 here is CSVEGRTSTDTQYF. Written as DNA, the CDR3 is TGCAGCGTGGAAGGTCGGACTAGCACAGATACGCAGTATTTT.

This clonotype is judged medium-sized. The rearrangement links TRBV6-2 or TRBV6-3 to TRBJ2-1; 7 bases match TRBD2. CDR1 and CDR2 (germline): MNHEY, SVGEGT. With V trimmed by 2 bases and J by 8 bases, 12 bases remained unmatched. The CDR3 spans 16 residues. CDR3 DNA sequence: TGTGCCAGCAGTTACCTGGGCGGGAGTGGGGACGATGAGCAGTTCTTC. Translating gives CASSYLGGSGDDEQFF.

This clonotype has a count of ten or more. The rearrangement links TRBV6-5 to TRBJ1-5, with 11 nucleotides matching TRBD1. The V gene's germline CDR1 is MNHEY and CDR2 SVGAGI. The V and J ends lost 5 bases and 7 bases, in that order; junction bases with no gene match: 4. The CDR3 spans 14 residues. CDR3 DNA: TGTGCCAGCAGTCAGGGACAGGGGGGCCAGCCCCAGCATTTT. It codes for CASSQGQGGQPQHF.

By its share, this clonotype is medium-sized (0.01 to 0.1%). The chain couples TRBV9 to TRBJ2-6, with D perhaps matching TRBD1 or TRBD2 (5 bases each). The germline V gene encodes CDR1 SGDLS and CDR2 YYNGEE. The CDR3 has 16 amino acids. V gave up 0 bases and J gave up 5 bases, with 12 bases separating them. The CDR3 region has the DNA TGTGCCAGCAGCGTAGCTACGGGGACCCGGGCCAACGTCCTGACTTTC. Translated: CASSVATGTRANVLTF.

The table lists this clonotype with many counts. V is TRBV5-1 and J is TRBJ2-3; D is possibly TRBD1 (7 bases). Trimming shortened V by 8 bases and J by 4 bases, and 14 bases separated the two germline ends. This CDR3 comprises 13 residues. Looked up from germline, CDR1 is SGHRS and CDR2 is YFSETQ. The CDR3 DNA sequence: TGCGCCAGTCGACAGGGCGGGGCAGATACGCAGTATTTT. This codes for CASRQGGADTQYF.

V gene TRBV5-1 combines with J gene TRBJ1-1; weak D call: TRBD1 (6 bases). V lost 0 bases and J lost 4, with 13 bases in between. The CDR3 sequence is 15 residues long. From germline, CDR1 is SGHRS and CDR2 YFSETQ. CDR3 coding DNA: TGCGCCAGCAGCTTGGATCCGGGAGGGGGCACTGAAGCTTTCTTT. Translated, it gives CASSLDPGGGTEAFF.

The CDR3 loop is CASRPVLGYNSPLHF. The CDR3 bases are TGTGCCAGCAGGCCAGTACTGGGGTATAATTCACCCCTCCACTTT. The chain employs TRBV6-1 and TRBJ1-6, with D hard to call. The CDR3 has 15 amino acids. Germline CDR1 is MNHNS and CDR2 is SASEGT. The V end lost 6 bases, the J end lost 4 bases, and 13 bases lay between the germline ends.

This clonotype was seen many times. The J gene is TRBJ2-2, the V gene TRBV7-2; no firm D call. CDR1 is SGHTA, CDR2 FQGNSA, per germline. This CDR3 spans 15 amino acids. Trimming removed 1 base at V and 7 bases at J, with 13 bases between. The CDR3 DNA follows: TGTGCCAGCAGCTTAGAAGCGCTAATTCACGGGGAGCTGTTTTTT. As protein: CASSLEALIHGELFF.

This clonotype showed up just a few times. This sequence joins TRBV29-1 and TRBJ1-6, with 11 bases fitting TRBD1. Germline CDR1 is SQVTM and CDR2 is ANQGSEA. V was pared by 7 bases and J by 10 bases, with 9 bases of the junction left unmatched. The CDR3 contains 14 residues. The chain's CDR3 is CSARTGGISSPLHF. Written as DNA, the CDR3 is TGCAGCGCAAGGACAGGGGGCATTAGCTCACCCCTCCACTTT.

This clonotype was observed a few times. The chain employs TRBV6-2 or TRBV6-3 and TRBJ1-1; D is uncertain. The CDR3 totals 14 residues. V lost 6 bases to trimming and J lost 0 bases, with 11 bases between them. Germline CDR1 MNHEY, CDR2 SVGEGT. The CDR3 region is CASRLDEMNTEAFF. Written as DNA, the CDR3 is TGTGCCAGCAGGCTAGATGAAATGAACACTGAAGCTTTCTTT.

This clonotype showed up just a few times. The chain joins TRBV7-9 to TRBJ1-3; D not resolved. Germline V gives CDR1 SEHNR, CDR2 FQNEAQ (reference sequence). V was cut by 3 bases and J by 8 bases, with 5 bases left in between. The CDR3 runs 11 residues. As DNA, the CDR3 is TGTGCCAGCAGCTTTCAAGACACCATATATTTT. This gives the protein CASSFQDTIYF.

Worth noting for this clonotype: With a much larger clone just one base away, this may be a read error. This chain joins TRBV19 and TRBJ2-4, with 9 bases that match TRBD1. The CDR3 sequence is 14 residues long. J was trimmed by 7 bases and V by 1 base; bases with no gene match: 2. Germline V lookup: CDR1 LNHDA, CDR2 SQIVND (reference sequence). The chain's CDR3 is CASSIGTGDNIQYF. In DNA form, the CDR3 reads TGTGCCAGTAGTATAGGGACAGGGGACAACATTCAGTACTTC.

This clonotype was observed many times. J is TRBJ1-2 and V is TRBV7-2, with 8 bases that match TRBD1. After removal of 5 bases from V and 2 bases from J, the junction contained 7 bases not matched to a gene. CDR3 length: 15 amino acids. In germline, CDR1 is SGHTA, CDR2 FQGNSA. CDR3 nucleotide sequence: TGTGCCAGCAGCCCTGGACAGGGAGTAAACTATGGCTACACCTTC. Translating it yields CASSPGQGVNYGYTF.